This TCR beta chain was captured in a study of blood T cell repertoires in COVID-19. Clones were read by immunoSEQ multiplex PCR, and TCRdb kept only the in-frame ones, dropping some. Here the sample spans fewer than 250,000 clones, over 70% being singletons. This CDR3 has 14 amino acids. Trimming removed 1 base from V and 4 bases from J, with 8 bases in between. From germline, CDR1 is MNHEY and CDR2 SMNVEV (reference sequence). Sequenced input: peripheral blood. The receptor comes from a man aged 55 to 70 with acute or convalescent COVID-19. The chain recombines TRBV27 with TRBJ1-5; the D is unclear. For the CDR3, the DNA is TGTGCCAGCAGTTTATTCCCATTTAATCAGCCCCAGCATTTT. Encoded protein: CASSLFPFNQPQHF.